Each of the 19 T cell receptor beta chains below was sequenced from the same sample in a study of cytomegalovirus exposure and HLA in healthy donors. The PCR employed 60 Vbeta primers together with 13 Jbeta primers. Data came from immunoSEQ multiplex PCR; TCRdb stores just in-frame clones and leaves some out. The sample lists 90,000 or so clones; 70% to 75% were seen once. The sequenced material came from PBMCs. Every receptor here comes from a man aged 60 to 75 in good health and CMV-seronegative.

The CDR3 DNA is TGTGCCAGCAGCCGACGGAAGGGGGGGCAAGAGGAAAAACTGTTTTTT. Amino acid sequence: CASSRRKGGQEEKLFF. The chain employs TRBV5-6 and TRBJ1-4, with D perhaps TRBD1 (6 bases). The CDR3 is 16 amino acids. V was cut by 4 bases and J by 8 bases, with 21 bases left in between. Per the germline V gene, CDR1 is SGHDT and CDR2 is YYEEEE.

The chain's CDR3 is CASGFTGAGVTQYF. CDR3 nucleotides: TGTGCTAGTGGTTTTACAGGGGCAGGGGTGACCCAGTACTTC. The chain has TRBV12-5 and TRBJ2-5, with TRBD1 matching over 7 bases. The CDR3 runs 14 residues. Germline values: CDR1 LGHNT, CDR2 FRNRAP. V shed 3 bases and J 7 bases; nucleotides not matched to a gene: 8.

This chain links TRBV5-6 with TRBJ2-1; tentatively, D is TRBD2 (6 bases). There are 15 residues in the CDR3. CDR1 and CDR2 from the germline V gene are SGHDT and YYEEEE. Deletions cut 5 bases from V and 10 bases from J, with 22 bases between. CDR3 nucleotides: TGTGCCAGCAGTTGGGGAGGTGGGGCTCTGGGAGAGCAGTTCTTC. Translation: CASSWGGGALGEQFF.

The chain recombines TRBV9 with TRBJ1-1; TRBD1 matches at 12 bases. The V gene end was trimmed by 4 bases and the J gene end by 13 bases; junction bases not matched to a gene: 5. Germline V gives CDR1 SGDLS, CDR2 YYNGEE. The CDR3 is made up of 12 amino acids. The CDR3 sequence: CASSPGTGGVFF. CDR3 DNA: TGTGCCAGCAGCCCCGGGACAGGGGGCGTTTTCTTT.

V and J are TRBV11-1 and TRBJ1-1, with D possibly matching TRBD1 (5 bases). The CDR3 has 15 residues. V lost 5 bases and J lost 1, with 14 bases in between. The germline CDR1 and CDR2 sequences are SGHAT and FQDESV (reference sequence). This CDR3 is CASSPLGVGNTEAFF. The CDR3 DNA is TGTGCCAGCAGCCCTTTAGGGGTTGGGAACACTGAAGCTTTCTTT. The variable domain in full, with the rest retrieved from reference TRBV11-1 and TRBJ1-1, is EAEVAQSPRYKITEKSQAVAFWCDPISGHATLYWYRQILGQGPELLVQFQDESVVDDSQLPKDRFSAERLKGVDSTLKIQPAELGDSAMYLCASSPLGVGNTEAFFGQGTRLTVV.

The rearrangement links TRBV10-1 to TRBJ2-7, with a weak D call TRBD1 (6 bases). The CDR3 length is 13 residues. Germline V CDR1 and CDR2: WNHNN, SYGVQD (reference sequence). Trimming removed 5 bases from V and 6 bases from J, with 14 bases in between. CDR3 in amino acids: CASSTGTTGEQYF. DNA for the CDR3: TGCGCCAGCAGTACCGGGACAACGGGCGAGCAGTACTTC.

The chain joins TRBV30 to TRBJ2-7; 9 positions match TRBD1. CDR1 GTSNPN and CDR2 SVGIG come from the germline V gene (reference sequence). There are 14 residues in the CDR3. Germline trimming cut 0 bases from V and 7 bases from J; bases unmatched to any gene: 7. The CDR3 region has the DNA TGTGCCTGGAGTGTCCGGACAGGGGCAGAAGAGCAGTACTTC. It translates to CAWSVRTGAEEQYF.

This sequence joins TRBV6-1 and TRBJ2-7; D call uncertain. Germline V gives CDR1 MNHNS, CDR2 SASEGT. Deletions cut 4 bases from V and 1 base from J, with 14 bases between. CDR3 length equals 15 residues. This chain's CDR3 is CASSAGSTNSYEQYF. The CDR3 coding sequence is TGTGCCAGCAGTGCCGGGTCAACAAATTCCTACGAGCAGTACTTC.

CDR3 amino acids: CASSLGAGTDYTEAFF. The CDR3 DNA reads as TGTGCCAGCAGCTTGGGTGCCGGGACAGATTACACTGAAGCTTTCTTT. The genes are TRBV5-7 and TRBJ1-1, with 7 bases identical to TRBD1. TRBV5-7 falls under the ORF class, with uncertain function. Trimming at V came to 0 bases and at J to 3 bases, leaving 8 bases not matched to a gene. The CDR3 has 16 residues.

The sample holds a few counts of this clone. The V gene is TRBV6-6, the J gene TRBJ1-1; D perhaps matches TRBD1 (5 bases). Germline V gene sequence: CDR1 MNHNY, CDR2 SVGAGI (reference sequence). Trimming removed 2 bases at V and 1 base at J, with 8 bases between. The CDR3 is 14 amino acids. The DNA for the CDR3 is TGTGCCAGCAGTTACGACAGTCCGAACACTGAAGCTTTCTTT. Translating it yields CASSYDSPNTEAFF.

The genes are TRBV7-3 and TRBJ2-1; D might be TRBD1 (6 bases). CDR3 size: 14 residues. Per germline, CDR1 SGHTA and CDR2 FQGTGA. V was clipped by 5 bases and J by 6 bases, with 14 bases between them. This chain's CDR3 is CASSPGTNLNEQFF. As DNA, the CDR3 is TGTGCCAGCAGCCCAGGGACAAATCTCAATGAGCAGTTCTTC.

This clone was observed a single time. The gene calls are TRBV11-2 and TRBJ2-1; 8 nucleotides agree with TRBD2. This CDR3 contains 15 residues. The V and J ends lost 3 bases and 5 bases, in that order; junction bases with no gene match: 6. Germline CDR1 and CDR2: SGHAT and FQNNGV. CDR3 bases: TGTGCCAGCAGCTTCATGGCGGGGGGAGACAATGAGCAGTTCTTC. Its translation is CASSFMAGGDNEQFF. Using reference TRBV11-2 and TRBJ2-1 for the parts outside the CDR3, the full variable domain is EAGVAQSPRYKIIEKRQSVAFWCNPISGHATLYWYQQILGQGPKLLIQFQNNGVVDDSQLPKDRFSAERLKGVDSTLKIQPAKLEDSAVYLCASSFMAGGDNEQFFGPGTRLTVL.

The V and J genes are TRBV19 and TRBJ1-5; D unresolved. V lost 2 bases and J lost 6, with 17 bases in between. Germline V gene data show CDR1 as LNHDA and CDR2 as SQIVND (reference sequence). The CDR3 is 16 amino acids. Here the CDR3 reads CASSISNVGKGQPQHF. CDR3 sequence (DNA): TGTGCCAGTAGTATATCGAATGTCGGGAAGGGTCAGCCCCAGCATTTT. The full variable domain, in which reference TRBV19 and TRBJ1-5 provide the parts outside the CDR3, is DGGITQSPKYLFRKEGQNVTLSCEQNLNHDAMYWYRQDPGQGLRLIYYSQIVNDFQKGDIAEGYSVSREKKESFPLTVTSAQKNPTAFYLCASSISNVGKGQPQHFGDGTRLSIL.

This clone has a handful of counts. The chain couples TRBV18 to TRBJ1-2; 7 bases agree with TRBD1. There are 16 residues in the CDR3. CDR1 and CDR2 (germline): KGHSH, LQKENI. V lost 3 bases and J lost 1; bases outside the gene matches: 8. DNA for the CDR3: TGTGCCAGCTCACCGTATACGAGACAGGGTAACTATGGCTACACCTTC. As protein: CASSPYTRQGNYGYTF.

For the CDR3, the DNA is TGTGCCAGCAGACCGGGACTAGCGGGGGCAAACACCGGGGAGCTGTTTTTT. Translating gives CASRPGLAGANTGELFF. V gene TRBV7-9 combines with J gene TRBJ2-2; TRBD2 matches at 14 bases. The V gene's germline CDR1 is SEHNR and CDR2 FQNEAQ (reference sequence). The CDR3 contains 17 residues. The ends lost 6 bases at V and 2 bases at J; junction bases unmatched: 5. Filled out from reference TRBV7-9 and TRBJ2-2, the complete variable domain reads DTGVSQNPRHKITKRGQNVTFRCDPISEHNRLYWYRQTLGQGPEFLTYFQNEAQLEKSRLLSDRFSAERPKGSFSTLEIQRTEQGDSAMYLCASRPGLAGANTGELFFGEGSRLTVL.

The CDR3 nucleotides are TGTGCCAGCAGCGTATTACCGGGATTGTACACTGAAGCTTTCTTT. Its translation is CASSVLPGLYTEAFF. V is TRBV9 and J is TRBJ1-1; D not certain. The CDR3 sequence is 15 residues long. Trimming left V 1 base short and J 3 bases short, with 13 bases between. Germline CDR1 reads SGDLS; CDR2 reads YYNGEE.

The chain carries TRBV9 and TRBJ1-4, with D perhaps matching TRBD1 (6 bases). The CDR3 runs to 15 residues. Trimming left V 0 bases short and J 8 bases short, with 14 bases between. Germline assignment: CDR1 SGDLS and CDR2 YYNGEE. CDR3 in amino acids: CASSVDVGAGEKLFF. CDR3 nucleotides: TGTGCCAGCAGCGTAGATGTGGGGGCAGGGGAAAAACTGTTTTTT.

The chain is built from TRBV18 and TRBJ1-3; 9 bases are shared with TRBD1. CDR1 is KGHSH, CDR2 LQKENI, per germline. V lost 4 bases, J lost 1 base, and 5 bases stayed unmatched. The CDR3 is 16 amino acids. The CDR3 spells CASSRPQGASGNTIYF. The DNA for the CDR3 is TGTGCCAGCTCACGACCACAGGGGGCTTCTGGAAACACCATATATTTT. Looking up the rest from reference TRBV18 and TRBJ1-3 gives the full variable domain: NAGVMQNPRHLVRRRGQEARLRCSPMKGHSHVYWYRQLPEEGLKFMVYLQKENIIDESGMPKERFSAEFPKEGPSILRIQQVVRGDSAAYFCASSRPQGASGNTIYFGEGSWLTVV.

In the case of this clone: Other DNA sequences in this sample translate to the same CDR3. This chain links TRBV2 with TRBJ1-2; perhaps TRBD1 as D (5 bases). V lost 9 bases and J lost 0, with 8 bases in between. CDR1 is SNHLY and CDR2 is FYNNEI in the germline V gene. This CDR3 has 12 amino acids. CDR3 region: CASGDSNYGYTF. Written as DNA, the CDR3 is TGTGCCAGTGGGGACTCTAACTATGGCTACACCTTC.